This T cell receptor (beta chain) appears in the sequencing data of a study of T-cell reconstitution after alpha-beta-depleted transplantation in children. CDR1 is SGHTA and CDR2 is FQGNSA in the germline V gene. The CDR3 totals 15 residues. Between the trimmed V and J ends, which lost 5 bases and 5 bases, there was a span of 13 bases. Unique molecular identifiers were used in preparing the TCRbeta library. TCRdb analysed the PCR reads with MiXCR anew, one entry per CDR3 protein. The table records 200,000 to 300,000 distinct CDR3 sequences, 12% of them present only once. This clonotype has at least ten counts.

Material: PBMCs from the stem cell graft donor, obtained from the stem cell graft. The rearrangement joins TRBV7-2 to TRBJ1-6; no clear D. This clonotype originated in a human donor who donated a stem cell graft to a child with acute lymphoblastic leukemia. Written as DNA, the CDR3 is TGTGCCAGCAGCCTCCGGCGATGGGATAATTCACCCCTCCACTTT. This codes for CASSLRRWDNSPLHF.